Each of the 4 T cell receptor beta chains below was sequenced from the same sample in a study of CD8+ T cells in alopecia areata. As the sequencing template, cDNA was produced by extracting RNA and reverse transcribing it. Clones were sequenced by immunoSEQ multiplex PCR, and TCRdb holds only the in-frame ones, with some missing. The repertoire holds approximately 11,000 clones, with around three fifths as singletons. Lesional scalp punch biopsies and peripheral blood were collected from alopecia areata patients. What was sequenced was skin. These receptors were collected from a human donor with alopecia areata.

A single count supports this clone. This chain connects TRBV7-7 to TRBJ2-1; 9 nucleotides align to TRBD2. Germline CDR1 is SSHAT and CDR2 is FNYEAQ (reference sequence). The CDR3 extends over 13 amino acids. In DNA, the CDR3 is TGTGCTAGCTCCTCGGCGCGGGGGGGCGAGCAGTTCTTC. The encoded protein is CASSSARGGEQFF.

The V and J genes are TRBV10-3 and TRBJ1-2; D uncertain. CDR1 and CDR2 (germline): ENHRY, SYGVKD. Trimming cost V 0 bases and J 5 bases, with 7 bases left between them. This CDR3 region has 13 residues. CDR3 sequence (DNA): TGTGCCATCAGTGAGTCAATAGGTTATGGCTACACCTTC. Encoded protein: CAISESIGYGYTF.

The chain links TRBV6-9 to TRBJ1-5; no firm D call. Per the germline V gene, CDR1 is MNHGY and CDR2 is SVAAGI. The V gene lost 4 bases and the J gene lost 2 bases, with 6 bases spanning the gap. This CDR3 contains 13 residues. CDR3 DNA: TGTGCCAGCAGTTCGCAGGGCAATCAGCCCCAGCATTTT. It encodes CASSSQGNQPQHF.

This chain connects TRBV7-2 to TRBJ1-6; no firm D call. The CDR3 is made up of 14 amino acids. V gave up 1 base and J gave up 8 bases, with 9 bases separating them. Germline assignment: CDR1 SGHTA and CDR2 FQGNSA. Here the CDR3 reads CASSLGLLYSPLHF. As DNA, the CDR3 is TGTGCCAGCAGCTTAGGGCTGTTGTATTCACCCCTCCACTTT.